The following is a TCR beta chain sequence with its context. Its antigen is unknown. The data belong to a study of cytomegalovirus exposure and HLA in healthy donors. CDR1 and CDR2 (germline): MRHNA, SNTAGT. Trimming at V came to 6 bases and at J to 3 bases, leaving 3 bases not matched to a gene. There are 13 residues in the CDR3. Overall study findings and caveats: Listed as cytomegalovirus-associated were 150 or so TCR beta chains.

The assay was immunoSEQ multiplex PCR, and TCRdb's table has in-frame clones only and misses some. The sample holds roughly 140,000 clones, roughly 89% seen once. The chain employs TRBV6-4 and TRBJ1-1; TRBD1 matches at 8 bases. This TCR was sampled from a woman under 30 in good health and CMV-seropositive. Sequenced material: PBMCs. The CDR3 nucleotides read TGTGCCAGCAGCCTGACAGGGGACACTGAAGCTTTCTTT. This codes for CASSLTGDTEAFF.